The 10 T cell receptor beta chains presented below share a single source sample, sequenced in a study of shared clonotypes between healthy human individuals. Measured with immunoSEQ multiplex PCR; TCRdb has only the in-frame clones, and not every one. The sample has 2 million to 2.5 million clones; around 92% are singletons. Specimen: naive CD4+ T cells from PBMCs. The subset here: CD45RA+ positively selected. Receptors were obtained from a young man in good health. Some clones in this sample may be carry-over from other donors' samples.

The CDR3 region is CASSLGPPGPGGNEQFF. In DNA, the CDR3 is TGCGCCAGCAGCTTGGGCCCTCCGGGACCCGGCGGAAATGAGCAGTTCTTC. V and J are TRBV5-1 and TRBJ2-1; either TRBD1 or TRBD2 may supply D (5 bases each). This CDR3 spans 17 amino acids. Germline V gene sequence: CDR1 SGHRS, CDR2 YFSETQ. The V and J ends lost 0 bases and 7 bases respectively, with 20 bases between them.

The CDR3 here is CASSLVGGGDQPQHF. CDR3 nucleotide sequence: TGCGCCAGCAGCTTGGTAGGGGGCGGGGATCAGCCCCAGCATTTT. This chain uses TRBV5-1 with TRBJ1-5, with TRBD1 matching over 7 bases. V lost 0 bases, J lost 5 bases, and 5 bases stayed unmatched. The CDR3 is 15 residues long. Germline CDR1 and CDR2: SGHRS and YFSETQ.

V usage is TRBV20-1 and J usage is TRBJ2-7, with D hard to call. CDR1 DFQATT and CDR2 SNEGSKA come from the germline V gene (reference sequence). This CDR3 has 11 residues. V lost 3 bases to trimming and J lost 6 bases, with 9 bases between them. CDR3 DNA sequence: TGCAGTGCTAGTTACGGTTCCGAGCAGTACTTC. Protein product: CSASYGSEQYF.

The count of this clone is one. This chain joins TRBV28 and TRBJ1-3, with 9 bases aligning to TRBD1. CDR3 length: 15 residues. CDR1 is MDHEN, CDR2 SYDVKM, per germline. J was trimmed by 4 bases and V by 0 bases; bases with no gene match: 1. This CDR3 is CASSLWTGGGNTIYF. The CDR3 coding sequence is TGTGCCAGCAGTTTATGGACAGGGGGAGGAAACACCATATATTTT.

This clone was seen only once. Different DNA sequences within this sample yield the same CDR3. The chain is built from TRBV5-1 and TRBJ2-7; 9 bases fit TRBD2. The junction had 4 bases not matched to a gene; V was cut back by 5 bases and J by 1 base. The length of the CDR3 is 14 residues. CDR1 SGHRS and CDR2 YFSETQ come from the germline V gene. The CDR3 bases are TGCGCCAGCAGAGAGCTAGCGGGGTCCTACGAGCAGTACTTC. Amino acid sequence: CASRELAGSYEQYF.

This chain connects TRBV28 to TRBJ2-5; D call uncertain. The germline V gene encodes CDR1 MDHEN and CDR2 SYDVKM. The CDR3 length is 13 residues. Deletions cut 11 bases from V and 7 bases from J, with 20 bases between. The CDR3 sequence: CAVRIGAPRTQYF. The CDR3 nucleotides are TGTGCCGTTCGGATCGGAGCCCCACGGACCCAGTACTTC. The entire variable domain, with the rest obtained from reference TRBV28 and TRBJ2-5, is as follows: DVKVTQSSRYLVKRTGEKVFLECVQDMDHENMFWYRQDPGLGLRLIYFSYDVKMKEKGDIPEGYSVSREKKERFSLILESASTNQTSMYLCAVRIGAPRTQYFGPGTRLLVL.

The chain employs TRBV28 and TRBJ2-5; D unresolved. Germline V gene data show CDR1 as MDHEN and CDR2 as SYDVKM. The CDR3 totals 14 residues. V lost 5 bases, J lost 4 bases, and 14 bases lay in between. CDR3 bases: TGTGCCAGCAGTCAATGGGGATCGGGAGAGACCCAGTACTTC. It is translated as CASSQWGSGETQYF.

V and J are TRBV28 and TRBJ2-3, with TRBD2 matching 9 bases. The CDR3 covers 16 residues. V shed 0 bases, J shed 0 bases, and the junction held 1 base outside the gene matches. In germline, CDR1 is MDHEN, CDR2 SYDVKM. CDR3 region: CASSLWAGGSTDTQYF. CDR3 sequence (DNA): TGTGCCAGCAGTTTATGGGCGGGAGGGAGCACAGATACGCAGTATTTT.

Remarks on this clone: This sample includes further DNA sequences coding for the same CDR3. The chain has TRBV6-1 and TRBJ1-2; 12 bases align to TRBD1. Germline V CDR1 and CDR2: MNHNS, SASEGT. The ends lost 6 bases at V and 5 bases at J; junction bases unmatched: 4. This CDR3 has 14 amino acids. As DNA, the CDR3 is TGTGCCAGCAGCTTGGGACAGGGGGCATATGGCTACACCTTC. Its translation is CASSLGQGAYGYTF.

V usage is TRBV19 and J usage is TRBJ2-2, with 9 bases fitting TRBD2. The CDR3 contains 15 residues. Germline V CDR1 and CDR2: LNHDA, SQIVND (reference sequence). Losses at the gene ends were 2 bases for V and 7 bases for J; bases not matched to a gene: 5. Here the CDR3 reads CASSIRGRDVGELFF. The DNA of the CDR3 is TGTGCCAGTAGTATACGCGGGAGGGATGTCGGGGAGCTGTTTTTT.